The entry below describes one TCR beta chain. Expressed TCRB transcripts were sequenced, since all the RNA that had been isolated was reverse transcribed. Generated by immunoSEQ multiplex PCR, the TCRdb table keeps only in-frame clones and is missing some. Among about 620,000 clones listed, around 16% were seen once. The data were taken from a study of beta chain features in type 1 diabetes. From germline, CDR1 is MGHRA and CDR2 YSYEKL. The V segment lost 3 bases and the J segment 1 base; nucleotides outside the gene matches: 8. There are 19 residues in the CDR3. The sequenced sample consisted of naive CD4+ T cells from blood. V and J are TRBV4-1 and TRBJ2-6; 11 positions agree with TRBD2. The TCR originated in a man aged 18-30 years in good health. The CDR3 here is CASSQRTSGSPSGANVLTF. The CDR3 DNA is TGCGCCAGCAGCCAGCGGACTAGCGGGTCGCCTTCTGGGGCCAACGTCCTGACTTTC.